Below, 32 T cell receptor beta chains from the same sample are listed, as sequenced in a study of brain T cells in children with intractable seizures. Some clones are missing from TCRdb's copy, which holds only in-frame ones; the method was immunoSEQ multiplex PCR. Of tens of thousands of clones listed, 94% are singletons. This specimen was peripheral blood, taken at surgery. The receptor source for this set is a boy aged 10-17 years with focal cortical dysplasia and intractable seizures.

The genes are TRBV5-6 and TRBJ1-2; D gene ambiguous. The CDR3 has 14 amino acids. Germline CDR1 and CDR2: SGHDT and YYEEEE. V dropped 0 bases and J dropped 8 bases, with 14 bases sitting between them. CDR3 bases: TGTGCCAGCAGCTTGGAAGGCCCAGGTTGGGGCTACACCTTC. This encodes CASSLEGPGWGYTF. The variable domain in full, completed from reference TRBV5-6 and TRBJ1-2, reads DAGVTQSPTHLIKTRGQQVTLRCSPKSGHDTVSWYQQALGQGPQFIFQYYEEEERQRGNFPDRFSGHQFPNYSSELNVNALLLGDSALYLCASSLEGPGWGYTFGSGTRLTVV.

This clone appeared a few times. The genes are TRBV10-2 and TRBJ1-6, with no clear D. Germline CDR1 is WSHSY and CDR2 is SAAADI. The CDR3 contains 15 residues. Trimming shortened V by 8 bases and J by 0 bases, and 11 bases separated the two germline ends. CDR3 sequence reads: CASQSRSSYNSPLHF. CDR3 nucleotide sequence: TGCGCCAGCCAAAGTAGGAGCTCCTATAATTCACCCCTCCACTTT.

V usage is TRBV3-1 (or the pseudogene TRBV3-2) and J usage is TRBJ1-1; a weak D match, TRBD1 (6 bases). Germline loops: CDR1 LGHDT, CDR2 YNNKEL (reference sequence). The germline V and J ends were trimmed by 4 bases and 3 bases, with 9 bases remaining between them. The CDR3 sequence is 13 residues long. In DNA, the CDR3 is TGTGCCAGCAGCCTTACAGGGTACACTGAAGCTTTCTTT. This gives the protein CASSLTGYTEAFF.

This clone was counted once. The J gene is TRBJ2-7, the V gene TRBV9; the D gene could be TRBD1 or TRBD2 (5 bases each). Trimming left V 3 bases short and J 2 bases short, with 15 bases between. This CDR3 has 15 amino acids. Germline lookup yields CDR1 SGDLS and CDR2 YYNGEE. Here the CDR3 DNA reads TGTGCCAGCAGCGCTGTAGGGGACGGAACCTACGAGCAGTACTTC. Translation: CASSAVGDGTYEQYF. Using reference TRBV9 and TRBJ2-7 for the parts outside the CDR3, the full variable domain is DSGVTQTPKHLITATGQRVTLRCSPRSGDLSVYWYQQSLDQGLQFLIQYYNGEERAKGNILERFSAQQFPDLHSELNLSSLELGDSALYFCASSAVGDGTYEQYFGPGTRLTVT.

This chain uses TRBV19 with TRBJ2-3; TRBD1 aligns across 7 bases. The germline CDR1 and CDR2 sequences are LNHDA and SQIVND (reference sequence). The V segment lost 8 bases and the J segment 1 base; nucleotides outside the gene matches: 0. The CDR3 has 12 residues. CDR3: CASGQGTDTQYF. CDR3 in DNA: TGTGCCAGTGGACAGGGCACAGATACGCAGTATTTT.

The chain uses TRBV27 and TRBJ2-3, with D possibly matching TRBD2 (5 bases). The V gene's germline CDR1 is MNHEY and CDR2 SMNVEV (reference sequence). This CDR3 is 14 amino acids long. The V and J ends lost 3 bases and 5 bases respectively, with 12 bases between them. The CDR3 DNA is TGTGCCAGCAGTTTTGCTTCGGGATTAGATACGCAGTATTTT. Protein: CASSFASGLDTQYF.

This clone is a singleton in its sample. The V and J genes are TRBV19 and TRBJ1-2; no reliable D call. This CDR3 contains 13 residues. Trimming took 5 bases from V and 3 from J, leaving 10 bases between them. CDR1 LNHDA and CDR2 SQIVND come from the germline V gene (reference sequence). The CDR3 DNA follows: TGTGCCAGTAGTTCAGGATTTTACTATGGCTACACCTTC. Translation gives CASSSGFYYGYTF.

The CDR3 DNA follows: TGTGCCAGCAGCTTAGACAGCAGCTCCTATAATTCACCCCTCCACTTT. Translated, it gives CASSLDSSSYNSPLHF. This chain uses TRBV7-8 with TRBJ1-6; D is unresolved. V gave up 1 base and J gave up 0 bases, with 7 bases separating them. From germline, CDR1 is SGHVS and CDR2 FQNEAQ. There are 16 residues in the CDR3.

The CDR3 loop is CAISGDRGLTNYGYTF. The CDR3 DNA is TGTGCCATCAGTGGGGACAGGGGTCTCACCAACTATGGCTACACCTTC. The genes are TRBV10-3 and TRBJ1-2; TRBD1 matches at 10 bases. This CDR3 region has 16 residues. The ends lost 4 bases at V and 2 bases at J; junction bases unmatched: 7. The germline V gene encodes CDR1 ENHRY and CDR2 SYGVKD.

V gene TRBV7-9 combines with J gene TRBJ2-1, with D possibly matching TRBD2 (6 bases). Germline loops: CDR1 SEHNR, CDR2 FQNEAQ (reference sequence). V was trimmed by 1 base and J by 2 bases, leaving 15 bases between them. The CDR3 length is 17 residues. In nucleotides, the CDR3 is TGTGCCAGCAGCTTAGGACTGGGACTGGTAACCTACAATGAGCAGTTCTTC. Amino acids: CASSLGLGLVTYNEQFF.

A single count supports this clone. As DNA, the CDR3 is TGTGCCAGCAGTGAAGGGGACACTGAAGCTTTCTTT. This encodes CASSEGDTEAFF. J is TRBJ1-1 and V is TRBV2; D remains unclear. V was shortened by 1 base and J by 3 bases, with 3 bases between the two germline ends. CDR1 and CDR2 (germline): SNHLY, FYNNEI. The CDR3 sequence is 12 residues long.

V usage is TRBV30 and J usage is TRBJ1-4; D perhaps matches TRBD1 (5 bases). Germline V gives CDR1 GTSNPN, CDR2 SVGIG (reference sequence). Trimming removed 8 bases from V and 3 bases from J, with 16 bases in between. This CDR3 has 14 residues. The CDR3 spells CALQAGTPNEKLFF. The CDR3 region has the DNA TGTGCCCTTCAAGCGGGGACTCCTAATGAAAAACTGTTTTTT. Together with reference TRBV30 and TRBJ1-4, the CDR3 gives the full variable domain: SQTIHQWPATLVQPVGSPLSLECTVEGTSNPNLYWYRQAAGRGLQLLFYSVGIGQISSEVPQNLSASRPQDRQFILSSKKLLLSDSGFYLCALQAGTPNEKLFFGSGTQLSVL.

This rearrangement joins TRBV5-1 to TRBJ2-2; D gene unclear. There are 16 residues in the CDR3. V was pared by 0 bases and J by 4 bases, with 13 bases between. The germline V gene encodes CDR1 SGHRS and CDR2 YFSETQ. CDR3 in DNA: TGCGCCAGCAGCTTGGCCTCGAGAGGCGGCACCGGGGAGCTGTTTTTT. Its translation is CASSLASRGGTGELFF.

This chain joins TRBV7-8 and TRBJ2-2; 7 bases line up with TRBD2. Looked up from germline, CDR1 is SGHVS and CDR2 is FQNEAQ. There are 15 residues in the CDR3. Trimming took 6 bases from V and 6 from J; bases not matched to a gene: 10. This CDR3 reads CASRGLGVGAGELFF. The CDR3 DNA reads TGTGCCAGCAGAGGACTAGGGGTCGGAGCCGGGGAGCTGTTTTTT.

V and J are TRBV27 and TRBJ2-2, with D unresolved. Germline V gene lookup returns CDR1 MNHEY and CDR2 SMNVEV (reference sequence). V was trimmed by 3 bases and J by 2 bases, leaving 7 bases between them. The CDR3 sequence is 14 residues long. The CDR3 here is CASSFSPNTGELFF. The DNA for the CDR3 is TGTGCCAGCAGTTTTTCCCCAAACACCGGGGAGCTGTTTTTT.

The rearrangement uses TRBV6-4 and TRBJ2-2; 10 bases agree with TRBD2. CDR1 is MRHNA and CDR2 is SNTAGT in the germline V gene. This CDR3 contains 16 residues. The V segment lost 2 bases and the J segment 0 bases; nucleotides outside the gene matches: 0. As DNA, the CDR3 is TGTGCCAGCAGTGACCTAGCGGGGGCGAACACCGGGGAGCTGTTTTTT. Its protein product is CASSDLAGANTGELFF.

The CDR3 here is CASSHGLAGSYEQYV. For the CDR3, the DNA is TGCGCCAGCAGCCATGGCCTAGCGGGATCCTACGAGCAGTACGTC. This chain connects TRBV4-1 to TRBJ2-7, with 9 bases aligning to TRBD2. The CDR3 is 15 residues long. J was trimmed by 1 base and V by 3 bases; bases with no gene match: 4. In germline, CDR1 is MGHRA, CDR2 YSYEKL.

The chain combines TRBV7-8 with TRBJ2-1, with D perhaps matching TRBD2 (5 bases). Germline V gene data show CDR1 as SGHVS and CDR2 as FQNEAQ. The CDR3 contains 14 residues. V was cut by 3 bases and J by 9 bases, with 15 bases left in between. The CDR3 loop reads CASSFGGGRVEQFF. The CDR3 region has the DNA TGTGCCAGCAGCTTCGGTGGCGGGCGGGTTGAGCAGTTCTTC. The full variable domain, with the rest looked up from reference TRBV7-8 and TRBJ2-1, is GAGVSQSPRYKVAKRGQDVALRCDPISGHVSLFWYQQALGQGPEFLTYFQNEAQLDKSGLPSDRFFAERPEGSVSTLKIQRTQQEDSAVYLCASSFGGGRVEQFFGPGTRLTVL.

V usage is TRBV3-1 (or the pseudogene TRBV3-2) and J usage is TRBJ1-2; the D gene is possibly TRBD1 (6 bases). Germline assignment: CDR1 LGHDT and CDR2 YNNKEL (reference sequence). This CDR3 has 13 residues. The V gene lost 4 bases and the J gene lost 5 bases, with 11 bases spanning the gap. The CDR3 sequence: CASSPQTGYGYTF. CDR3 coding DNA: TGTGCCAGCAGCCCCCAGACAGGATATGGCTACACCTTC.

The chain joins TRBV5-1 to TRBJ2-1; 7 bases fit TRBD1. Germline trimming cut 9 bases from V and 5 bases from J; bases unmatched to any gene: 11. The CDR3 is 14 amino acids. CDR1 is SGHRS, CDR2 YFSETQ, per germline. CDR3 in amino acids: CATHTGTENNEQFF. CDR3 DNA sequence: TGCGCCACACATACCGGGACAGAGAACAATGAGCAGTTCTTC.

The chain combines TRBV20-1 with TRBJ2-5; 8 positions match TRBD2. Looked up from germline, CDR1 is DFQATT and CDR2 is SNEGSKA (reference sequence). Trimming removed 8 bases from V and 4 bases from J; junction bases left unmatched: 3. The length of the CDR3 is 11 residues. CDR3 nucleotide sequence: TGCAGTCCCCGGGGGGGAGAGACCCAGTACTTC. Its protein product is CSPRGGETQYF.

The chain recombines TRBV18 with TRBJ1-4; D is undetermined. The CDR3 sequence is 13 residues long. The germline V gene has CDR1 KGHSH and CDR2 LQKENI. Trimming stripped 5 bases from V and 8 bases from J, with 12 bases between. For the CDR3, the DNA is TGTGCCAGCTCAAGCGGGCCCAGCGAAAAACTGTTTTTT. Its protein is CASSSGPSEKLFF.

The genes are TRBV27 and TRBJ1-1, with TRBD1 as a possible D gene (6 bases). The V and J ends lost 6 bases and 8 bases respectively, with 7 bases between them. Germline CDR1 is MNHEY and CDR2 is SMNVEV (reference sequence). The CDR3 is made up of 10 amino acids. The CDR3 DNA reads TGTGCCAGCAGGGGGGCCGAAGCTTTCTTT. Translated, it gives CASRGAEAFF.

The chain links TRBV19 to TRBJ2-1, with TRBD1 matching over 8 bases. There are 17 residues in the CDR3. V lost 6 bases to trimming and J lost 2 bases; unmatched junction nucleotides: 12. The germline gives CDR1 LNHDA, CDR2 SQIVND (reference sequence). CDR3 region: CASRAGGTGMTYNEQFF. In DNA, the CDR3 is TGTGCCAGTAGAGCAGGAGGGACAGGTATGACCTACAATGAGCAGTTCTTC.

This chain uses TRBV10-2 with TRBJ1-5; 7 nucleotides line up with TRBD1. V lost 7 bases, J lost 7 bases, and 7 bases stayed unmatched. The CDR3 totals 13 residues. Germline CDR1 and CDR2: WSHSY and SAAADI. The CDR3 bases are TGCGCCAGCACGAGAACAGGGGACCAGCCCCAGCATTTT. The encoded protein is CASTRTGDQPQHF.

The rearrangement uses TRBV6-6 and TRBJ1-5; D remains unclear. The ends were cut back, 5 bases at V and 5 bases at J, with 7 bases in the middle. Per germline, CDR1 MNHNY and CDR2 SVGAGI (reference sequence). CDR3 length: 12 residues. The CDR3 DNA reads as TGTGCCAGCAGTCCACCCGATCAGCCCCAGCATTTT. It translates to CASSPPDQPQHF.

The CDR3 DNA sequence: TGTGCCAGCAGCTCAAGGAGCCTAAGCACAGATACGCAGTATTTT. Protein product: CASSSRSLSTDTQYF. The chain links TRBV5-5 to TRBJ2-3; D gene ambiguous. Trimming stripped 3 bases from V and 0 bases from J, with 11 bases between. The germline CDR1 and CDR2 sequences are SGHKS and YYEKEE (reference sequence). This CDR3 region has 15 residues.

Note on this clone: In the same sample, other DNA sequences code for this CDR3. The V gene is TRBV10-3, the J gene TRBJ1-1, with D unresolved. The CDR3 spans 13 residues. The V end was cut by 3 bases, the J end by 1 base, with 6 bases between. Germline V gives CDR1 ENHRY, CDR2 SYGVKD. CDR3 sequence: CAISDRGNTEAFF. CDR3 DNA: TGTGCCATCAGTGACCGGGGGAACACTGAAGCTTTCTTT.

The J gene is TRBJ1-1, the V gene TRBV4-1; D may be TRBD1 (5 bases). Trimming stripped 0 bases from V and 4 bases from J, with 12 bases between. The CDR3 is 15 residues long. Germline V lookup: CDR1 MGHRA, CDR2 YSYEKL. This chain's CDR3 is CASSQDPGRGTEAFF. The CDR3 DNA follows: TGCGCCAGCAGCCAAGATCCCGGGAGGGGCACTGAAGCTTTCTTT.

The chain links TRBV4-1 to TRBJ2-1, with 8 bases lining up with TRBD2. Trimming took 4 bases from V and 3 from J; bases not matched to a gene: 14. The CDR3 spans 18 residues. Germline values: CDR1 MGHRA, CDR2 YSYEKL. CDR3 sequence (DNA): TGCGCCAGCAGCCCAACACTAGCGGCCCAGATAGGCTACAATGAGCAGTTCTTC. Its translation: CASSPTLAAQIGYNEQFF.

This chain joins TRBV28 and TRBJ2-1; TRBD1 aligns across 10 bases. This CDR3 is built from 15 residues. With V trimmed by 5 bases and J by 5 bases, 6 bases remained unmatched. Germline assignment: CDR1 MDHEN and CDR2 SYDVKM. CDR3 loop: CASSPTGTGDNEQFF. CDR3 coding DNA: TGTGCCAGCAGTCCTACCGGGACAGGGGACAATGAGCAGTTCTTC. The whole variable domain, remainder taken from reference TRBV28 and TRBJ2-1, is DVKVTQSSRYLVKRTGEKVFLECVQDMDHENMFWYRQDPGLGLRLIYFSYDVKMKEKGDIPEGYSVSREKKERFSLILESASTNQTSMYLCASSPTGTGDNEQFFGPGTRLTVL.

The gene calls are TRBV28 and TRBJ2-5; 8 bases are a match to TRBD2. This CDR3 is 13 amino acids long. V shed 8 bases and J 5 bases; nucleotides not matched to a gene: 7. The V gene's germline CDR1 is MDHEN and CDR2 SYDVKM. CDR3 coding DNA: TGTGCCAGCCGGGCGGGAGGTAGGGAGACCCAGTACTTC. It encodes CASRAGGRETQYF.